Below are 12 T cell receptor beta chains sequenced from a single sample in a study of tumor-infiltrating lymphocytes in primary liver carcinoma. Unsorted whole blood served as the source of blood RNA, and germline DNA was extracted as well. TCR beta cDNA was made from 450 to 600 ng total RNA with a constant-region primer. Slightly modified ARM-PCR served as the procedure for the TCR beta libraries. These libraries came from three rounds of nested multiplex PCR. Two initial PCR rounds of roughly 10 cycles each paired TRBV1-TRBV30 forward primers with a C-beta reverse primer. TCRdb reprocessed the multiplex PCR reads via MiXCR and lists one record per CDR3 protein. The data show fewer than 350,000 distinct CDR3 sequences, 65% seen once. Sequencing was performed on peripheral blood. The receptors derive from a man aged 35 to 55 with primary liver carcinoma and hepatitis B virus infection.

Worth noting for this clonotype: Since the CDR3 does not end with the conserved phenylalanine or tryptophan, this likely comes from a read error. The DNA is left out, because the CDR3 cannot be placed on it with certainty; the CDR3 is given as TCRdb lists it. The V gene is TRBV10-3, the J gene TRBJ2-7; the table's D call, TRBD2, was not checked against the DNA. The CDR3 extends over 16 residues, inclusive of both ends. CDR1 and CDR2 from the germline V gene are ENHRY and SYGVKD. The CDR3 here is CAISALTSGFPYERYS.

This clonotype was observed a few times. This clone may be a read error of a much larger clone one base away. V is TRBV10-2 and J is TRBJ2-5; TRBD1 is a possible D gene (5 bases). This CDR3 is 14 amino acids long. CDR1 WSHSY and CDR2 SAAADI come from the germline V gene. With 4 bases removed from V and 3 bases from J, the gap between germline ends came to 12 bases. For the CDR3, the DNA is TGCGCCAGCAGTGGGCGGACAAGGGAAGAGACCCAGTACTTC. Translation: CASSGRTREETQYF.

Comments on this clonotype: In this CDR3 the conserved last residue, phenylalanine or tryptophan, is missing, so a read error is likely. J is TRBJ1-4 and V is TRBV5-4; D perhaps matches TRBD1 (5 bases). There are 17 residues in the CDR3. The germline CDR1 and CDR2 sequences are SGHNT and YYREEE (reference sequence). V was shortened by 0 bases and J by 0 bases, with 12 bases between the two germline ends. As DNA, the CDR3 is TGTGCCAGCAGCTTGGACGGCAGGGATGCAACTAATGAAAAACTGTTTTAT. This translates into CASSLDGRDATNEKLFY.

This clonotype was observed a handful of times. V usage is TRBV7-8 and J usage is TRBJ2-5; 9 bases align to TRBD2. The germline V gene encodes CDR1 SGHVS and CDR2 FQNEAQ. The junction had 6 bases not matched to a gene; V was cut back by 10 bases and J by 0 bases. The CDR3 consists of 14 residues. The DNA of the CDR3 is TGTGCCACTGCCCTAGCGGGAAACCAAGAGACCCAGTACTTC. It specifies CATALAGNQETQYF.

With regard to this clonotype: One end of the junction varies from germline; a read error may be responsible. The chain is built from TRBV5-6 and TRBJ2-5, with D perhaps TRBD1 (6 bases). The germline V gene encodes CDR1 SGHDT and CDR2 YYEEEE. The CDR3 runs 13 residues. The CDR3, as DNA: TGTGCCAGCAGCCAGGACAGCCAAGAGACCCAGCACTTC. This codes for CASSQDSQETQHF.

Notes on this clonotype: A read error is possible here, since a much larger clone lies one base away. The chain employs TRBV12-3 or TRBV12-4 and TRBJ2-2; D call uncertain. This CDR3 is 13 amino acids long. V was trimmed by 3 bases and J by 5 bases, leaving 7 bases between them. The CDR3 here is CASSFRITGELFF. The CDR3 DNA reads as TGTGCCAGCAGTTTCAGGATTACCGGGGAGCTGTTTTTT.

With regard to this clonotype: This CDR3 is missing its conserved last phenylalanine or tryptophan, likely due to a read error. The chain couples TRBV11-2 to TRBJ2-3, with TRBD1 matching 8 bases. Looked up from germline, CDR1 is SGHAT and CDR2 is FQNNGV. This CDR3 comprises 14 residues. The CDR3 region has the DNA TGTACCAGCAGTCAGGGGGCTGGCACAGATACGCAGTATTAT. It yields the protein CTSSQGAGTDTQYY.

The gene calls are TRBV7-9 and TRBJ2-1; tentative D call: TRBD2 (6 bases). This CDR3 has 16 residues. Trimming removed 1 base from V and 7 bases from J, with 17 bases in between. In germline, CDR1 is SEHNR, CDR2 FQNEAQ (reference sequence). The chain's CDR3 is CASSLDWVGSRNEQFF. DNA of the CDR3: TGTGCCAGCAGCTTAGATTGGGTCGGGAGCAGGAATGAGCAGTTCTTC.

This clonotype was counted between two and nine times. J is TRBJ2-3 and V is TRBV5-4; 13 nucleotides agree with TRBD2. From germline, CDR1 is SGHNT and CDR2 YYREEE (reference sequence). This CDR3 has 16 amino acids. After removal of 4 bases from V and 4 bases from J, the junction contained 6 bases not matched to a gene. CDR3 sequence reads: CASSGGLAGRSDTQYF. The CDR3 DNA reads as TGTGCCAGCAGCGGGGGACTAGCGGGAAGGTCAGATACGCAGTATTTT.

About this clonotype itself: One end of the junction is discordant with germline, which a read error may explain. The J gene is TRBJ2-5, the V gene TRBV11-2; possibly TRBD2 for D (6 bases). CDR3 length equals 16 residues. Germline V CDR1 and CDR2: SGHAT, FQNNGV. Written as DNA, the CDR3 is TGTGCCATCAGCTCCATAGCCCGGGGGACTGGAGAGGCCCAGTACTTC. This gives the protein CAISSIARGTGEAQYF.

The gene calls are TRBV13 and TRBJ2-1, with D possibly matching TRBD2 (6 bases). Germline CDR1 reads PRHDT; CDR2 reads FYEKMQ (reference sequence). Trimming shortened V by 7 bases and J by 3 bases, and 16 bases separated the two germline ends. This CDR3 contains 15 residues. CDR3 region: CASNLKTRVYNEQFF. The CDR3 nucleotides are TGTGCCAGCAACCTGAAGACTAGAGTCTACAATGAGCAGTTCTTC.

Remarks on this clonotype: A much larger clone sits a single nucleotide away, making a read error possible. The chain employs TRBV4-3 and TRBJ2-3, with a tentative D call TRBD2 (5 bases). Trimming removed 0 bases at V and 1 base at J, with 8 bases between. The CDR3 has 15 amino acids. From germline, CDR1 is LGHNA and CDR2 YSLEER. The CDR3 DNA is TGCGCCAGCAGCCAAGAGAGGGTGGGCACAGATACGCAGTATTTT. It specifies CASSQERVGTDTQYF.